The 20 T cell receptor beta chains in this list originate from one sample, sequenced in a study of cytomegalovirus exposure and HLA in healthy donors. PCR primers comprised 60 Vbeta and 13 Jbeta primers. This table comes from immunoSEQ multiplex PCR, and its TCRdb copy is limited to in-frame clones, with some not included. The data show about 150,000 clones, with roughly 80% seen just once and 1.3% held by the top ten. Sequenced input: PBMCs. The receptors originated from a man aged 45-65 years in good health and CMV-seropositive.

This clone occurred a few times. The chain links TRBV5-1 to TRBJ1-2; TRBD1 matches 7 bases. The CDR3 has 15 amino acids. V lost 0 bases to trimming and J lost 7 bases; unmatched junction nucleotides: 9. Germline lookup yields CDR1 SGHRS and CDR2 YFSETQ. The CDR3, as DNA: TGCGCCAGCAGCTTGGGGGATAAGGGGGCAGGTGGCTACACCTTC. It translates to CASSLGDKGAGGYTF.

The chain couples TRBV15 to TRBJ2-2; D might be TRBD2 (5 bases). The CDR3 covers 15 residues. Germline V CDR1 and CDR2: LNHNV, YYDKDF (reference sequence). Trimming took off 0 bases at V and 6 bases at J, with 11 bases between the two ends. CDR3 nucleotide sequence: TGTGCCACCAGCAGAGATCCGGCGGGCGCCGGGGAGCTGTTTTTT. This gives the protein CATSRDPAGAGELFF.

The V gene is TRBV7-9, the J gene TRBJ2-7; perhaps TRBD2 as D (6 bases). Germline assignment: CDR1 SEHNR and CDR2 FQNEAQ (reference sequence). This CDR3 region has 15 residues. Trimming removed 7 bases at V and 1 base at J, with 17 bases between. The CDR3 loop is CASNRGDLPSYEQYF. DNA of the CDR3: TGTGCCAGCAATCGCGGGGACTTGCCGTCCTACGAGCAGTACTTC.

About this clone: This CDR3 is missing its conserved last phenylalanine or tryptophan, likely due to a read error. It is unclear where the CDR3 begins or ends on the DNA, so no DNA is shown, and the CDR3 is as TCRdb lists it. The chain joins TRBV21-1 to TRBJ1-1; the D call TRBD1 from the table was never checked on the DNA. TRBV21-1 is termed a pseudogene. The length of the CDR3 is 11 amino acids, counting both ends. This chain's CDR3 is CASQVNTEAFL.

The chain couples TRBV29-1 to TRBJ1-2; 7 bases are a match to TRBD1. The CDR3 length is 15 residues. With V trimmed by 0 bases and J by 1 base, 5 bases remained unmatched. Germline V gene lookup returns CDR1 SQVTM and CDR2 ANQGSEA. Here the CDR3 DNA reads TGCAGCGTTGAAGAGAGGGGGCAGGGTAACTATGGCTACACCTTC. Protein: CSVEERGQGNYGYTF. The whole variable domain, filled in from reference TRBV29-1 and TRBJ1-2, reads SAVISQKPSRDICQRGTSLTIQCQVDSQVTMMFWYRQQPGQSLTLIATANQGSEATYESGFVIDKFPISRPNLTFSTLTVSNMSPEDSSIYLCSVEERGQGNYGYTFGSGTRLTVV.

This rearrangement joins TRBV2 to TRBJ2-7; D gene unclear. V dropped 5 bases and J dropped 2 bases, with 4 bases sitting between them. The germline gives CDR1 SNHLY, CDR2 FYNNEI. The CDR3 loop spans 11 amino acids. In DNA form, the CDR3 reads TGTGCCAGCAGTTTAGCCTACGAGCAGTACTTC. This sequence encodes CASSLAYEQYF.

The rearrangement links TRBV19 to TRBJ1-5, with 7 bases that match TRBD1. This CDR3 spans 13 amino acids. Germline V gene data show CDR1 as LNHDA and CDR2 as SQIVND (reference sequence). The ends lost 7 bases at V and 8 bases at J; junction bases unmatched: 8. CDR3 nucleotide sequence: TGTGCCAGTACCCTACAGGGGCAGGAGCCCCAGCATTTT. It specifies CASTLQGQEPQHF.

This clone was recorded only once. J is TRBJ1-4 and V is TRBV15; 7 nucleotides match TRBD1. Germline V CDR1 and CDR2: LNHNV, YYDKDF (reference sequence). V dropped 5 bases and J dropped 12; count of bases not matched to a gene: 3. There are 11 residues in the CDR3. The CDR3 sequence is CATSHGQELFF. As DNA, the CDR3 is TGTGCCACCAGCCATGGACAGGAACTGTTTTTT.

In this sample, this clone turned up a few times. This sequence joins TRBV29-1 and TRBJ2-4; tentatively, D is TRBD1 (6 bases). This CDR3 has 19 residues. Deletions cut 7 bases from V and 0 bases from J, with 28 bases between. Germline V gives CDR1 SQVTM, CDR2 ANQGSEA. CDR3 region: CSASGLLGADILAKNIQYF. CDR3 nucleotide sequence: TGCAGCGCATCGGGGCTATTGGGGGCAGATATTCTAGCCAAAAACATTCAGTACTTC.

This chain joins TRBV10-2 and TRBJ1-5; 7 bases align to TRBD1. Germline CDR1 WSHSY, CDR2 SAAADI. This CDR3 region has 14 residues. J lost 6 bases, V lost 6 bases, and 8 bases had no gene match. Here the CDR3 reads CASRGTGVSQPQHF. The CDR3 DNA sequence: TGCGCCAGCAGGGGTACAGGGGTGAGTCAGCCCCAGCATTTT.

The chain links TRBV5-4 to TRBJ2-1; 7 nucleotides match TRBD2. V lost 4 bases and J lost 2; bases outside the gene matches: 3. CDR1 SGHNT and CDR2 YYREEE come from the germline V gene (reference sequence). CDR3 size: 14 residues. The CDR3 here is CASSAGETYNEQFF. The CDR3 region has the DNA TGTGCCAGCAGCGCGGGGGAGACCTACAATGAGCAGTTCTTC.

V usage is TRBV6-1 and J usage is TRBJ2-7; TRBD1 agrees at 7 bases. The CDR3 loop spans 12 amino acids. V gave up 4 bases and J gave up 5 bases; unmatched junction bases: 2. Germline assignment: CDR1 MNHNS and CDR2 SASEGT. The CDR3 loop is CASSGDRNEQYF. The CDR3 DNA sequence: TGTGCCAGCAGTGGGGACAGAAACGAGCAGTACTTC.

The chain joins TRBV18 to TRBJ2-7, with 7 bases aligning to TRBD2. Germline V gene sequence: CDR1 KGHSH, CDR2 LQKENI. V lost 1 base, J lost 2 bases, and 2 bases stayed unmatched. The CDR3 is made up of 14 amino acids. This chain's CDR3 is CASSPLLATYEQYF. CDR3 coding DNA: TGTGCCAGCTCACCACTACTAGCGACCTACGAGCAGTACTTC.

The chain combines TRBV7-6 with TRBJ2-6, with 7 nucleotides matching TRBD1. The CDR3 length is 15 residues. The V gene's germline CDR1 is SGHVS and CDR2 FNYEAQ. V was pared by 5 bases and J by 4 bases, with 5 bases of the junction left unmatched. Here the CDR3 DNA reads TGTGCCAGCAGCCCAGGACAGGTCGGGGCCAACGTCCTGACTTTC. Encoded protein: CASSPGQVGANVLTF.

This clone has a handful of counts. The J gene is TRBJ2-2, the V gene TRBV7-9, with no clear D. This CDR3 has 16 amino acids. V was pared by 0 bases and J by 2 bases, with 10 bases between. The germline CDR1 and CDR2 sequences are SEHNR and FQNEAQ (reference sequence). The DNA of the CDR3 is TGTGCCAGCAGCTTAGCGAGAAGTACTAACACCGGGGAGCTGTTTTTT. Its translation: CASSLARSTNTGELFF.

V is TRBV28 and J is TRBJ2-5; 11 nucleotides match TRBD2. Germline-derived CDR1 and CDR2 are MDHEN and SYDVKM. This CDR3 comprises 16 residues. V dropped 8 bases and J dropped 4; count of bases not matched to a gene: 12. Here the CDR3 DNA reads TGTGCCAGCGACCCGGGACTAGCGGCCCTTTCAGAGACCCAGTACTTC. Translating it yields CASDPGLAALSETQYF.

The chain uses TRBV6-4 and TRBJ1-5; D uncertain. V was clipped by 0 bases and J by 1 base, with 7 bases between them. Germline V CDR1 and CDR2: MRHNA, SNTAGT. The length of the CDR3 is 15 residues. CDR3 bases: TGTGCCAGCAGTGACTCGACTCGGAGCAATCAGCCCCAGCATTTT. Translation: CASSDSTRSNQPQHF.

This sequence joins TRBV5-6 and TRBJ1-2; 9 bases fit TRBD1. Germline V lookup: CDR1 SGHDT, CDR2 YYEEEE. V dropped 3 bases and J dropped 3; count of bases not matched to a gene: 9. This CDR3 contains 16 residues. In nucleotides, the CDR3 is TGTGCCAGCAGCTCGGACTACAGGGGGCGAGACTATGGCTACACCTTC. Translation: CASSSDYRGRDYGYTF.

This chain joins TRBV28 and TRBJ2-7; 11 positions match TRBD2. This CDR3 spans 15 amino acids. V lost 5 bases, J lost 2 bases, and 5 bases stayed unmatched. Germline V CDR1 and CDR2: MDHEN, SYDVKM. CDR3 in amino acids: CASSAPGLAAYEQYF. The CDR3 nucleotides read TGTGCCAGCAGTGCTCCGGGACTAGCGGCCTACGAGCAGTACTTC.

The chain combines TRBV7-2 with TRBJ2-7, with 13 bases identical to TRBD2. Trimming removed 5 bases from V and 2 bases from J; junction bases left unmatched: 9. From germline, CDR1 is SGHTA and CDR2 FQGNSA. The CDR3 has 17 amino acids. The CDR3 coding sequence is TGTGCCAGCAGCCTCTGGACTAGCGGGAGCTCTCCCTACGAGCAGTACTTC. Translation: CASSLWTSGSSPYEQYF.